This is a list of T cell receptor beta chains from one sample in a study of tumor-infiltrating lymphocytes in localized non-small cell lung cancer. TCRdb keeps only in-frame clones here, not all; method: immunoSEQ multiplex PCR. The sample has about 8,500 clones; around 77% are singletons. The sequenced sample consisted of uninvolved lung tissue not adjacent to the tumor. The receptors here all came from a human donor with non-small cell lung cancer. Each CDR3 is given with its conserved first and last residue. D genes are given only for firm matches. Clone size, where shown, is once, few, many, or a class for clones that have expanded.

size | J | D | V | CDR3 | DNA
. | TRBJ1-1 | . | TRBV7-9 | CASSFMNTEAFF | TGTGCCAGCAGCTTTATGAACACTGAAGCTTTCTTT
few | TRBJ2-7 | . | TRBV5-1 | CASSLDGGAIYEQYF | TGCGCCAGCAGCTTGGATGGGGGCGCTATCTACGAGCAGTACTTC
. | TRBJ2-2 | TRBD2 | TRBV9 | CASSVMGLAMTGELFF | TGTGCCAGCAGCGTGATGGGACTAGCGATGACCGGGGAGCTGTTTTTT
few | TRBJ1-1 | . | TRBV29-1 | CSVEEIAGVTEAFF | TGCAGCGTTGAAGAAATAGCAGGGGTCACTGAAGCTTTCTTT
. | TRBJ1-3 | TRBD1 | TRBV18 | CASSPPGQGTSGNTIYF | TGTGCCAGCTCACCACCGGGACAGGGGACGTCTGGAAACACCATATATTTT
once | TRBJ1-1 | . | TRBV2 | CASSSDSNTEAFF | TGTGCCAGCAGCTCGGACTCGAACACTGAAGCTTTCTTT
. | TRBJ2-3 | . | TRBV4-1 | CASSREGSSRTDTQYF | TGCGCCAGCAGCCGAGAGGGAAGCTCCCGGACAGATACGCAGTATTTT
. | TRBJ1-6 | TRBD1 | TRBV5-5 | CASSFRQGVSSYNSPLHF | TGTGCCAGCAGCTTCAGACAGGGCGTGAGCTCCTATAATTCACCCCTCCACTTT
. | TRBJ2-7 | TRBD2 | TRBV18 | CASSPPPAGTSVEQYF | TGTGCCAGCTCACCACCACCCGCCGGGACTAGCGTCGAGCAGTACTTC
. | TRBJ2-2 | . | TRBV19 | CASRGQYENTGELFF | TGTGCCAGTAGGGGCCAGTATGAAAATACCGGGGAGCTGTTTTTT
medium-sized | TRBJ1-1 | . | TRBV20-1 | CSASTGTQAFF | TGCAGTGCTAGCACAGGTACACAAGCTTTCTTT
. | TRBJ1-6 | . | TRBV4-1 | CASSQQGPPLHF | TGCGCCAGCAGCCAACAGGGTCCACCCCTCCACTTT
. | TRBJ2-7 | . | TRBV11-1 | CASSLAGTYEQYF | TGTGCCAGCAGCTTGGCAGGGACCTACGAGCAGTACTTC
. | TRBJ2-5 | TRBD1 | TRBV7-2 | CASTFKGAETQYF | TGTGCCAGCACTTTTAAGGGGGCGGAGACCCAGTACTTC
. | TRBJ1-1 | TRBD1 | TRBV7-9 | CASSLGDRANTEAFF | TGTGCCAGCAGCTTAGGAGACAGGGCGAACACTGAAGCTTTCTTT
. | TRBJ2-3 | . | TRBV11-3 | CASSTPRGASSDTQYF | TGTGCCAGCAGCACCCCTCGGGGGGCGAGCTCAGATACGCAGTATTTT
. | TRBJ2-5 | . | TRBV5-1 | CASSLMGQETQYF | TGCGCCAGCAGCCTAATGGGGCAAGAGACCCAGTACTTC
. | TRBJ1-5 | . | TRBV6-1 | CASSEAMGGAQPQHF | TGTGCCAGCAGTGAAGCGATGGGGGGTGCTCAGCCCCAGCATTTT
. | TRBJ2-1 | . | TRBV2 | CASSVNRGNEQFF | TGTGCCAGCAGTGTTAACAGAGGAAATGAGCAGTTCTTC
. | TRBJ1-1 | . | TRBV5-6 | CASSWESGRAFF | TGTGCCAGCAGCTGGGAGTCAGGGCGGGCTTTCTTT
. | TRBJ2-3 | . | TRBV10-3 | CAISESQDTQYF | TGTGCCATCAGTGAGTCGCAGGATACGCAGTATTTT
. | TRBJ2-1 | . | TRBV9 | CASSVGLSNEQFF | TGTGCCAGCAGCGTAGGCCTTAGCAATGAGCAGTTCTTC
once | TRBJ2-2 | . | TRBV5-1 | CASSLVMGGTGELFF | TGCGCCAGCAGCTTGGTCATGGGAGGCACCGGGGAGCTGTTTTTT
few | TRBJ2-3 | . | TRBV6-6 | CASSIGTEPSDTQYF | TGTGCCAGCAGCATCGGGACGGAACCCTCAGATACGCAGTATTTT
. | TRBJ1-1 | . | TRBV28 | CASSTGLTGAFF | TGTGCCAGCAGTACAGGGCTCACTGGAGCTTTCTTT
. | TRBJ2-4 | . | TRBV7-2 | CASSFLVGAKNIQYF | TGTGCCAGCAGCTTTCTAGTAGGGGCCAAAAACATTCAGTACTTC
. | TRBJ1-1 | . | TRBV27 | CASSFYGRGTEAFF | TGTGCCAGCAGTTTTTATGGAAGGGGCACTGAAGCTTTCTTT
. | TRBJ2-7 | . | TRBV2 | CASRQSYEQYF | TGTGCCAGCAGACAGAGTTACGAGCAGTACTTC
. | TRBJ2-7 | TRBD2 | TRBV10-3 | CAISESGGGARSSEQYF | TGTGCCATCAGTGAGTCCGGCGGGGGGGCCCGTTCATCGGAGCAGTACTTC
once | TRBJ1-2 | TRBD1 | TRBV9 | CASSAMLPDRGQGSYGYTF | TGTGCCAGCAGCGCGATGCTGCCGGACAGGGGGCAAGGTAGCTATGGCTACACCTTC
. | TRBJ2-3 | . | TRBV6-4 | CASSDRGGAVDTQYF | TGTGCCAGCAGTGACAGGGGGGGGGCCGTAGATACGCAGTATTTT
. | TRBJ2-1 | TRBD1 | TRBV9 | CASSAEGTGSKDEQFF | TGTGCCAGCAGCGCCGAAGGGACAGGGTCGAAAGATGAGCAGTTCTTC
few | TRBJ2-5 | . | TRBV2 | CASSPGLGTQYF | TGTGCCAGCAGCCCTGGGTTGGGGACCCAGTACTTC